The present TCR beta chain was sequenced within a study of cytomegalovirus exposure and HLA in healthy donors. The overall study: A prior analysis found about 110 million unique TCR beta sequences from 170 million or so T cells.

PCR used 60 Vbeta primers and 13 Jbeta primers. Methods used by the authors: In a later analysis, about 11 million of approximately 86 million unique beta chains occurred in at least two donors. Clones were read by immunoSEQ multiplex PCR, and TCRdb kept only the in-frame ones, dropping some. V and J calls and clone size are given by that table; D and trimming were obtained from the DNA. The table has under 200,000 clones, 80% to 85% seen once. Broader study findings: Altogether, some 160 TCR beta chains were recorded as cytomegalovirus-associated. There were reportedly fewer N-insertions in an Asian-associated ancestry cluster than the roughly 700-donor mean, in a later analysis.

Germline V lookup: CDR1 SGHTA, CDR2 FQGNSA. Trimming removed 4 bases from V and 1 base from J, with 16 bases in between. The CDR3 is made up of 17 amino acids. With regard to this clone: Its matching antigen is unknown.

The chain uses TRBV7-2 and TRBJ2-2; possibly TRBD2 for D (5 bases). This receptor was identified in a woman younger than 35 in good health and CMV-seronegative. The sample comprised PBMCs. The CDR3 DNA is TGTGCCAGCAGCTCCCGCTTCGTGGGAGTGAACACCGGGGAGCTGTTTTTT. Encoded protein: CASSSRFVGVNTGELFF.